This T cell receptor beta chain came from a study of Ad26.COV2.S vaccination and SARS-CoV-2 variants. Treatment in this sample: 19 received Ad26.COV2.S at low or high dose, single or two shots; five or six received placebo; per-sample allocation not given. Vaccine and placebo recipients were sampled on day 63 after the first injection. Germline values: CDR1 MGHRA, CDR2 YSYEKL. CDR3 length equals 17 residues. Trimming pared 1 base from V and 0 bases from J, leaving 15 bases between. The repertoire was sequenced with immunoSEQ multiplex PCR; TCRdb's copy has only in-frame clones and lacks some. The sample holds over 350,000 clones, more than 85% seen once.

This sequence originates from a person between 18 and 65 years old who received the Ad26.COV2.S COVID-19 vaccine or a placebo. Source: peripheral blood, taken in a trial of Ad26.COV2.S vaccine versus placebo. The V gene is TRBV4-1, the J gene TRBJ1-1; tentatively, D is TRBD1 (5 bases). As DNA, the CDR3 is TGCGCCAGCAGCCAAGGTTGGGACGGGTACATGAACACTGAAGCTTTCTTT. Protein: CASSQGWDGYMNTEAFF.